This T cell receptor beta chain derives from a study of blood T cell repertoires in COVID-19. Sequencing was performed with immunoSEQ multiplex PCR; in TCRdb, only in-frame clones are kept and a portion is missing. Of fewer than 300,000 clones listed, around 90% were seen once; the top ten hold 0.95% to 1.3%. Germline-derived CDR1 and CDR2 are MNHEY and SMNVEV (reference sequence). V lost 0 bases and J lost 7; bases outside the gene matches: 10. The CDR3 sequence is 16 residues long. The sequence came from a woman under 40 who had recovered from COVID-19. The sample consisted of PBMCs or T cells enriched from blood (not recorded which). The chain is built from TRBV27 and TRBJ2-7, with 9 bases aligning to TRBD2. The DNA for the CDR3 is TGTGCCAGCAGTTTATCGATCACTAGCGGGCTGGTGGAGCAGTACTTC. Translation gives CASSLSITSGLVEQYF.